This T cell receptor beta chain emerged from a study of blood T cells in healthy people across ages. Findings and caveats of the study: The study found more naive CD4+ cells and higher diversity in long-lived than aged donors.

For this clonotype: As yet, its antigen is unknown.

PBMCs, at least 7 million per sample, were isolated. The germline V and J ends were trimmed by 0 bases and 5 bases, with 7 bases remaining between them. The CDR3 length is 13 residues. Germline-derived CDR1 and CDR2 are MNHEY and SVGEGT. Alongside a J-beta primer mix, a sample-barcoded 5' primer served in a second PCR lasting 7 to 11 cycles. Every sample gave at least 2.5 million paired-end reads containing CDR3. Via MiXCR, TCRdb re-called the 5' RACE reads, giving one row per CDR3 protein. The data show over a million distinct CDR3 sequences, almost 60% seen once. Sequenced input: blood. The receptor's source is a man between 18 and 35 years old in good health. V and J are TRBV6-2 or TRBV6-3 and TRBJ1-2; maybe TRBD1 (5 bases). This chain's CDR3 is CASSYSKGYGYTF. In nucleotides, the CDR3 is TGTGCCAGCAGTTACTCCAAGGGGTATGGCTACACCTTC.